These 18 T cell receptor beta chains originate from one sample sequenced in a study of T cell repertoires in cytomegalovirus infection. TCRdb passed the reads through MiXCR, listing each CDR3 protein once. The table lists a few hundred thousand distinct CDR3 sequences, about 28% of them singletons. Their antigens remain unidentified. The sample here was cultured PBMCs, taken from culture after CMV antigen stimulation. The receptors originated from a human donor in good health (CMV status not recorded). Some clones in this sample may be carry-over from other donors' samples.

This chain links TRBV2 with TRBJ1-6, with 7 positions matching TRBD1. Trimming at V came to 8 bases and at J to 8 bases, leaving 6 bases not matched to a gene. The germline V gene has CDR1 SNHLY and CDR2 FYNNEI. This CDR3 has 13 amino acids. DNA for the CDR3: TGTGCCAGCGGGGACAGCTTTGATTCACCCCTCCACTTT. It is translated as CASGDSFDSPLHF.

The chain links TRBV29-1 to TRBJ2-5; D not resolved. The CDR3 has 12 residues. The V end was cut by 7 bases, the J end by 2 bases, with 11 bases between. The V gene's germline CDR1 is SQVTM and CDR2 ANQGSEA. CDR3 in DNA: TGCAGCGCCCGAAGGGAACAAGAGACCCAGTACTTC. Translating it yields CSARREQETQYF.

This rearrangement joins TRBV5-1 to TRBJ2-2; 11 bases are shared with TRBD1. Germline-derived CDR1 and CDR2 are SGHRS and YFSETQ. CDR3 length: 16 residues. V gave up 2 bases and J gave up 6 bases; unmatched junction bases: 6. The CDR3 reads CASSFGQGASSGELFF. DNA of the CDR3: TGCGCCAGCAGCTTTGGACAGGGGGCGTCATCCGGGGAGCTGTTTTTT.

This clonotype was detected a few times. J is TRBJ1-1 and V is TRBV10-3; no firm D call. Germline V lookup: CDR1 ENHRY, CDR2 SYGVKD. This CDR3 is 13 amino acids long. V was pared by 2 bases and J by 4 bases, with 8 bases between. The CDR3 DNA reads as TGTGCCATCAGTGAGGGATTAGGCACTGAAGCTTTCTTT. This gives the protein CAISEGLGTEAFF.

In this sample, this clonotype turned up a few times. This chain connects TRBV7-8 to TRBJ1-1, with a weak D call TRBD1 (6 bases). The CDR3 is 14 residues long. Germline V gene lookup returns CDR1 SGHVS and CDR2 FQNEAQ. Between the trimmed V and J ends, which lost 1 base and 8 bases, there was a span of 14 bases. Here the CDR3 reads CASSLGVGGQEAFF. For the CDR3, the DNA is TGTGCCAGCAGCTTAGGGGTTGGGGGGCAAGAAGCTTTCTTT. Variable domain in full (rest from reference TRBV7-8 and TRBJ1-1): GAGVSQSPRYKVAKRGQDVALRCDPISGHVSLFWYQQALGQGPEFLTYFQNEAQLDKSGLPSDRFFAERPEGSVSTLKIQRTQQEDSAVYLCASSLGVGGQEAFFGQGTRLTVV.

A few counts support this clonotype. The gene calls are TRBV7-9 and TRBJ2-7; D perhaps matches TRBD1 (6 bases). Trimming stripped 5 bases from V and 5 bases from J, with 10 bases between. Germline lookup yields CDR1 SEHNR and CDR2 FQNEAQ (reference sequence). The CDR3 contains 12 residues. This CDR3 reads CASSREGDEQYF. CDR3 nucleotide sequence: TGTGCCAGCAGCCGCGAGGGGGACGAGCAGTACTTC.

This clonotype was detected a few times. CDR3 DNA: TGTGCCAGCAGCTTGCCCAGGCGGGGACACCTCTCCTACGAGCAGTACTTC. Translation gives CASSLPRRGHLSYEQYF. This chain joins TRBV5-4 and TRBJ2-7; possibly TRBD1 or TRBD2 for D (6 bases each). The CDR3 has 17 amino acids. V was trimmed by 1 base and J by 0 bases, leaving 17 bases between them. Germline V gene sequence: CDR1 SGHNT, CDR2 YYREEE (reference sequence).

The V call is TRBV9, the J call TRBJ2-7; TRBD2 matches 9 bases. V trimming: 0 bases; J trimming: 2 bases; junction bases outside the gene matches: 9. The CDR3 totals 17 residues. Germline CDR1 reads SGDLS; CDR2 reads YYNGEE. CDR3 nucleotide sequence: TGTGCCAGCAGCGTAGACCCCTTGACTAGCGGTACCTACGAGCAGTACTTC. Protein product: CASSVDPLTSGTYEQYF.

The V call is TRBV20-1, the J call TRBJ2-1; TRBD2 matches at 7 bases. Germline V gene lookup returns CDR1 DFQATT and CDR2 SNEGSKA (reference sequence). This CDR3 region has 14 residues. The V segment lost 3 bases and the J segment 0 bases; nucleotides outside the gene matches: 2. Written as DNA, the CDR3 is TGCAGTGCTAGCGGGGGGAACTCCTACAATGAGCAGTTCTTC. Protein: CSASGGNSYNEQFF.

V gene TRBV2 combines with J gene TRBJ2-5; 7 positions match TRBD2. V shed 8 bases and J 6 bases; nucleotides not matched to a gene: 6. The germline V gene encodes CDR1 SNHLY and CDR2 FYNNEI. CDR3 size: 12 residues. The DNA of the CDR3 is TGTGCCAGCGGGACGGGGGGAAAGACCCAGTACTTC. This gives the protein CASGTGGKTQYF.

CDR3 sequence (DNA): TGTGCCAGCACCCCTCTGGGGTCGACTGAAGCTTTCTTT. This translates into CASTPLGSTEAFF. The chain is built from TRBV11-2 and TRBJ1-1; D unclear. The CDR3 covers 13 residues. Germline V gene data show CDR1 as SGHAT and CDR2 as FQNNGV. The germline V and J ends were trimmed by 7 bases and 5 bases, with 14 bases remaining between them.

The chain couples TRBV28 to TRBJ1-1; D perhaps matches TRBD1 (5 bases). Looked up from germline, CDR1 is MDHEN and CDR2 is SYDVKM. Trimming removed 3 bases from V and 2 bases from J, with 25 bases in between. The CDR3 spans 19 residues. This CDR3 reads CASSFSSRAELGFNTEAFF. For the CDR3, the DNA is TGTGCCAGCAGTTTCAGCAGCAGGGCCGAGTTGGGATTCAACACTGAAGCTTTCTTT.

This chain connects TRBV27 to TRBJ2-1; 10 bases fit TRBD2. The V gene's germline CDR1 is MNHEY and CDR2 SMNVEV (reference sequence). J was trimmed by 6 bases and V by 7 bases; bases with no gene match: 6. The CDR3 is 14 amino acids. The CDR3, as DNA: TGTGCCAGCAAGAATAGCGGGGGGCCCAATGAGCAGTTCTTC. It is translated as CASKNSGGPNEQFF.

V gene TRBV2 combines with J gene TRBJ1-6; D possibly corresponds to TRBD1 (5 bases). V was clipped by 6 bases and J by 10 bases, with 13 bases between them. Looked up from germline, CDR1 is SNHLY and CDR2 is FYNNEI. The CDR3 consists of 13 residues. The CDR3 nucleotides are TGTGCCAGCAGGGACGAATGGGGCTCACCCCTCCACTTT. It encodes CASRDEWGSPLHF. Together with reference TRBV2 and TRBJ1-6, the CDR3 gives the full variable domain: EPEVTQTPSHQVTQMGQEVILRCVPISNHLYFYWYRQILGQKVEFLVSFYNNEISEKSEIFDDQFSVERPDGSNFTLKIRSTKLEDSAMYFCASRDEWGSPLHFGNGTRLTVT.

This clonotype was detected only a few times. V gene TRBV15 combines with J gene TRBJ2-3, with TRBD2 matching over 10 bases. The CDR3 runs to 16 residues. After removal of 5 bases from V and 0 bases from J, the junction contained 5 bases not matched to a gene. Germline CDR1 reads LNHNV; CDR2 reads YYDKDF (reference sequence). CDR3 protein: CATSSGLAASTDTQYF. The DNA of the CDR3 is TGTGCCACCAGCTCTGGACTAGCGGCTAGCACAGATACGCAGTATTTT. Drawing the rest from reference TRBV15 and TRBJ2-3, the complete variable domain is DAMVIQNPRYQVTQFGKPVTLSCSQTLNHNVMYWYQQKSSQAPKLLFHYYDKDFNNEADTPDNFQSRRPNTSFCFLDIRSPGLGDTAMYLCATSSGLAASTDTQYFGPGTRLTVL.

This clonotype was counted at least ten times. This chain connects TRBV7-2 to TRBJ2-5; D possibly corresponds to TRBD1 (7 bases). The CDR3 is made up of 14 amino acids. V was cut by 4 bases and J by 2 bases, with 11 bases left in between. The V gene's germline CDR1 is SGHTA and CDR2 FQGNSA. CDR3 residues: CASSSGGTQETQYF. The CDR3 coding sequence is TGTGCCAGCAGCTCAGGGGGGACGCAAGAGACCCAGTACTTC.

CDR3 protein: CSRQGPYEQYF. Written as DNA, the CDR3 is TGCAGTCGACAGGGTCCCTACGAGCAGTACTTC. The rearrangement links TRBV20-1 to TRBJ2-7; TRBD1 matches at 7 bases. V was clipped by 8 bases and J by 2 bases; unmatched bases: 3. The CDR3 loop spans 11 amino acids. Looked up from germline, CDR1 is DFQATT and CDR2 is SNEGSKA (reference sequence).

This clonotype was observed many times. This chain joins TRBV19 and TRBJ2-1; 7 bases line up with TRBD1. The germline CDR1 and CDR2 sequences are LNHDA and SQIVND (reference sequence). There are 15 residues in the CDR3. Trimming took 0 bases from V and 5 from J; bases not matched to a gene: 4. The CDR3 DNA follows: TGTGCCAGTAGTATAGATCGACAGGGCCACAATGAGCAGTTCTTC. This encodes CASSIDRQGHNEQFF.